The next 22 T cell receptor beta chains were all read from a single sample in a study of cytomegalovirus exposure and HLA in healthy donors. Produced via immunoSEQ multiplex PCR; TCRdb's table is partial and in-frame only. The sample shows 150,000 or so clones, almost 85% of them seen only once. Material for sequencing was PBMCs. These TCRs come from a young man in good health and CMV-seropositive.

The chain uses TRBV10-1 and TRBJ2-2; TRBD2 might be the D (6 bases). This CDR3 has 14 residues. Between the trimmed V and J ends, which lost 1 base and 6 bases, there was a span of 9 bases. CDR1 and CDR2 (germline): WNHNN, SYGVQD (reference sequence). Here the CDR3 DNA reads TGCGCCAGCAGTGAGTGGGGGGTCCCCGGGGAGCTGTTTTTT. It translates to CASSEWGVPGELFF.

CDR3 in amino acids: CASSPGPDRGFIFFYEQYF. DNA of the CDR3: TGTGCCAGCTCCCCGGGTCCGGACAGGGGGTTCATATTCTTCTACGAGCAGTACTTC. V is TRBV18 and J is TRBJ2-7; 10 bases agree with TRBD1. Per the germline V gene, CDR1 is KGHSH and CDR2 is LQKENI. V lost 6 bases and J lost 3; bases outside the gene matches: 20. This CDR3 contains 19 residues.

This clone occurred a few times. The CDR3 sequence: CSVRGQGQIEQYF. In nucleotides, the CDR3 is TGCAGCGTCCGCGGACAGGGACAGATCGAGCAGTACTTC. The chain carries TRBV29-1 and TRBJ2-7, with TRBD1 identical over 8 bases. Germline CDR1 SQVTM, CDR2 ANQGSEA. Trimming at V came to 6 bases and at J to 6 bases, leaving 10 bases not matched to a gene. The CDR3 has 13 residues.

The chain has TRBV6-1 and TRBJ1-5; 8 bases are a match to TRBD1. V gave up 0 bases and J gave up 2 bases; unmatched junction bases: 3. Per germline, CDR1 MNHNS and CDR2 SASEGT. The CDR3 sequence is 16 residues long. The chain's CDR3 is CASSEAAGQGNQPQHF. CDR3 sequence (DNA): TGTGCCAGCAGTGAAGCCGCGGGACAGGGCAATCAGCCCCAGCATTTT.

J is TRBJ1-5 and V is TRBV6-1; D perhaps matches TRBD1 (5 bases). V shed 7 bases and J shed 11 bases, with 15 bases lying between them. Germline loops: CDR1 MNHNS, CDR2 SASEGT. The CDR3 spans 12 residues. The CDR3 spells CASIGDWGAQHF. CDR3 in DNA: TGTGCCAGCATCGGGGATTGGGGGGCCCAGCATTTT.

CDR3 region: CASRKTGTLIEKLFF. In DNA form, the CDR3 reads TGTGCCAGCAGGAAGACAGGGACCCTAATCGAAAAACTGTTTTTT. V and J are TRBV6-5 and TRBJ1-4, with TRBD1 matching 7 bases. CDR3 size: 15 residues. The junction had 12 bases not matched to a gene; V was cut back by 6 bases and J by 8 bases. CDR1 is MNHEY and CDR2 is SVGAGI in the germline V gene.

In its sample, this clone was seen a few times. The rearrangement joins TRBV18 to TRBJ2-5; tentatively, D is TRBD2 (6 bases). The CDR3 covers 15 residues. The V gene lost 3 bases and the J gene lost 2 bases, with 13 bases spanning the gap. Germline assignment: CDR1 KGHSH and CDR2 LQKENI. The CDR3 sequence: CASSPQGGDQETQYF. The CDR3 region has the DNA TGTGCCAGCTCACCCCAAGGAGGGGATCAAGAGACCCAGTACTTC.

The chain combines TRBV11-2 with TRBJ1-1; D might be TRBD1 (6 bases). CDR3 length: 13 amino acids. V lost 5 bases and J lost 8, with 15 bases in between. Germline CDR1 reads SGHAT; CDR2 reads FQNNGV. CDR3 bases: TGTGCCAGCAGCGTACAGGGAACTGGGGAAGCTTTCTTT. As protein: CASSVQGTGEAFF.

This clone came up a few times. This chain connects TRBV7-3 to TRBJ2-1; possibly TRBD2 for D (5 bases). CDR1 is SGHTA, CDR2 FQGTGA, per germline. Between the trimmed V and J ends, which lost 1 base and 6 bases, there was a span of 10 bases. This CDR3 has 14 residues. Here the CDR3 reads CASSLNQGSNEQFF. Written as DNA, the CDR3 is TGTGCCAGCAGCTTAAATCAAGGGAGCAATGAGCAGTTCTTC.

In DNA, the CDR3 is TGTGCCAGCAGCGCCGGGGGTTCTGGCTACACCTTC. This codes for CASSAGGSGYTF. J is TRBJ1-2 and V is TRBV9; D perhaps matches TRBD1 (5 bases). The CDR3 runs to 12 residues. CDR1 and CDR2 (germline): SGDLS, YYNGEE. Trimming took off 3 bases at V and 7 bases at J, with 10 bases between the two ends.

The genes are TRBV11-3 and TRBJ2-5; tentatively, D is TRBD1 (6 bases). CDR1 SGHNT and CDR2 YENEEA come from the germline V gene. The CDR3 totals 14 residues. V lost 3 bases, J lost 0 bases, and 8 bases lay in between. Here the CDR3 DNA reads TGTGCCAGCAGCTTGAGGGGGAACCAAGAGACCCAGTACTTC. Protein sequence: CASSLRGNQETQYF.

V and J are TRBV27 and TRBJ2-7; 7 bases line up with TRBD1. This CDR3 has 14 residues. Germline trimming cut 7 bases from V and 1 base from J; bases unmatched to any gene: 7. CDR1 and CDR2 from the germline V gene are MNHEY and SMNVEV (reference sequence). DNA of the CDR3: TGTGCCAGCAAGCAAGACAGGGCTTCCTACGAGCAGTACTTC. Its translation: CASKQDRASYEQYF.

The chain joins TRBV11-1 to TRBJ2-7; 9 bases are a match to TRBD1. V shed 1 base, J shed 3 bases, and the junction held 4 bases outside the gene matches. The germline V gene encodes CDR1 SGHAT and CDR2 FQDESV (reference sequence). The CDR3 consists of 15 residues. Here the CDR3 reads CASSLGGQGFYEQYF. The CDR3 DNA reads TGTGCCAGCAGCTTAGGGGGACAGGGTTTCTACGAGCAGTACTTC.

V is TRBV18 and J is TRBJ2-5, with D hard to call. CDR1 is KGHSH, CDR2 LQKENI, per germline. The V end lost 4 bases, the J end lost 4 bases, and 10 bases lay between the germline ends. The CDR3 has 13 amino acids. The CDR3 reads CASSLRFTETQYF. The CDR3 nucleotides read TGTGCCAGCTCACTCAGGTTCACAGAGACCCAGTACTTC. The complete variable domain, with remaining parts taken from reference TRBV18 and TRBJ2-5, reads NAGVMQNPRHLVRRRGQEARLRCSPMKGHSHVYWYRQLPEEGLKFMVYLQKENIIDESGMPKERFSAEFPKEGPSILRIQQVVRGDSAAYFCASSLRFTETQYFGPGTRLLVL.

J is TRBJ2-2 and V is TRBV2, with 11 nucleotides matching TRBD2. Germline assignment: CDR1 SNHLY and CDR2 FYNNEI. Trimming took 3 bases from V and 5 from J; bases not matched to a gene: 11. CDR3 length: 18 amino acids. In nucleotides, the CDR3 is TGTGCCAGCAGTGACCCGGGACTAGCGGTCCAAGGTACCGGGGAGCTGTTTTTT. It translates to CASSDPGLAVQGTGELFF. Full variable domain (remainder filled in from reference TRBV2 and TRBJ2-2): EPEVTQTPSHQVTQMGQEVILRCVPISNHLYFYWYRQILGQKVEFLVSFYNNEISEKSEIFDDQFSVERPDGSNFTLKIRSTKLEDSAMYFCASSDPGLAVQGTGELFFGEGSRLTVL.

The chain carries TRBV9 and TRBJ2-7, with 7 positions matching TRBD2. Trimming at V came to 4 bases and at J to 3 bases, leaving 1 base not matched to a gene. From germline, CDR1 is SGDLS and CDR2 YYNGEE. This CDR3 has 12 amino acids. The CDR3 is CASSRTSYEQYF. CDR3 DNA sequence: TGTGCCAGCAGCAGGACTAGCTACGAGCAGTACTTC.

The V and J genes are TRBV28 and TRBJ1-2; perhaps TRBD1 as D (5 bases). Germline V gives CDR1 MDHEN, CDR2 SYDVKM. This CDR3 is 15 amino acids long. V gave up 3 bases and J gave up 4 bases, with 15 bases separating them. The CDR3 loop reads CASSFAYRFPYGYTF. The CDR3 nucleotides are TGTGCCAGCAGTTTCGCCTACAGGTTTCCCTATGGCTACACCTTC.

The chain employs TRBV11-2 and TRBJ2-7, with TRBD2 identical over 9 bases. With 2 bases clipped from V and 5 bases from J, the junction kept 13 bases outside the gene matches. CDR1 is SGHAT, CDR2 FQNNGV, per germline. The CDR3 contains 17 residues. CDR3 loop: CASSLSGSGGRRDEQYF. The CDR3 nucleotides read TGTGCCAGCAGCTTAAGTGGGAGCGGGGGGCGGAGAGACGAGCAGTACTTC.

CDR3 sequence reads: CASRRQTPFHEQYF. DNA of the CDR3: TGTGCCAGCAGACGACAGACCCCTTTCCACGAGCAGTACTTC. The V and J genes are TRBV5-5 and TRBJ2-7, with D perhaps TRBD1 (5 bases). The CDR3 is made up of 14 amino acids. The germline V gene encodes CDR1 SGHKS and CDR2 YYEKEE (reference sequence). V lost 5 bases to trimming and J lost 5 bases, with 17 bases between them.

The chain carries TRBV5-1 and TRBJ1-3; D perhaps matches TRBD1 (5 bases). Germline V gene lookup returns CDR1 SGHRS and CDR2 YFSETQ. This CDR3 is built from 17 residues. V gave up 0 bases and J gave up 0 bases, with 13 bases separating them. Written as DNA, the CDR3 is TGCGCCAGCAGCTTGGCCCCAGGCAGGGCCTCTGGAAACACCATATATTTT. Translation gives CASSLAPGRASGNTIYF.

CDR3 amino acids: CASRETGTDHEQYF. In nucleotides, the CDR3 is TGCGCCAGCAGGGAGACAGGGACTGACCACGAGCAGTACTTC. The chain recombines TRBV5-1 with TRBJ2-7; possibly TRBD1 for D (7 bases). CDR3 size: 14 residues. In germline, CDR1 is SGHRS, CDR2 YFSETQ. V was clipped by 5 bases and J by 5 bases, with 17 bases between them.

The chain uses TRBV11-3 and TRBJ2-1; D gene ambiguous. The CDR3 sequence is 11 residues long. Deletions cut 1 base from V and 8 bases from J, with 3 bases between. Germline V gene sequence: CDR1 SGHNT, CDR2 YENEEA. DNA of the CDR3: TGTGCCAGCAGCTTAGCGGATGAGCAGTTCTTC. Protein product: CASSLADEQFF. Full variable domain (remainder filled in from reference TRBV11-3 and TRBJ2-1): EAGVVQSPRYKIIEKKQPVAFWCNPISGHNTLYWYLQNLGQGPELLIRYENEEAVDDSQLPKDRFSAERLKGVDSTLKIQPAELGDSAVYLCASSLADEQFFGPGTRLTVL.